This TCR beta chain originates from a study of T cells in Graves' hyperthyroidism and ophthalmopathy. Study results and caveats: In simple terms, a model built on 13 V-J features told ophthalmopathy apart from stable hyperthyroidism.

With 6 bases removed from V and 3 bases from J, the gap between germline ends came to 14 bases. CDR1 is MDHEN, CDR2 SYDVKM, per germline. The CDR3 runs to 14 residues. There are a few counts of this clonotype. What it binds is unknown. There were TCR beta CDR3 regions amplified from RNA transcripts. The HTBI primer set was used in a first-round RT-PCR of the TCR CDR3. TCRdb re-analysed the multiplex PCR reads in MiXCR, keeping a single row per CDR3 protein. Here the sample spans about 640,000 distinct CDR3 sequences, roughly 20% being singletons. Each person with ophthalmopathy scored at least 3 on the Clinical Activity Score, reached NOSPECS grade 4 or higher, and had been ill under 3 months. It was uncontrolled infection, other autoimmune disease, pregnancy or lactation that excluded patients.

This TCR derives from a man aged 25 to 40 with Graves' ophthalmopathy. J is TRBJ1-2 and V is TRBV28; D unclear. The sequenced sample consisted of blood. As DNA, the CDR3 is TGTGCCAGCAGCCATAAGGGCGGATACTATGGCTACACCTTC. This gives the protein CASSHKGGYYGYTF.